Below, 30 T cell receptor beta chains from the same sample are listed, as sequenced in a study of stem cell transplantation in POMP-related autoinflammatory disease. The repertoire was sequenced with immunoSEQ multiplex PCR; TCRdb's copy has only in-frame clones and lacks some. The sample lists 20,000 to 30,000 clones, about 81% occurring once. Sequencing was performed on CD4+ T cells from PBMCs, taken before stem cell transplantation. These receptors came from a human donor with POMP-related autoinflammation and immune dysregulation (PRAID).

This chain links TRBV19 with TRBJ2-1; 7 nucleotides agree with TRBD2. Looked up from germline, CDR1 is LNHDA and CDR2 is SQIVND (reference sequence). CDR3 length: 13 residues. The V gene end was trimmed by 6 bases and the J gene end by 7 bases; junction bases not matched to a gene: 6. The CDR3 reads CASRIQGGNEQFF. The CDR3 bases are TGTGCCAGTAGGATTCAGGGAGGGAATGAGCAGTTCTTC.

The chain joins TRBV11-2 to TRBJ2-7; no clear D. Germline-derived CDR1 and CDR2 are SGHAT and FQNNGV. The CDR3 has 14 amino acids. The V end was cut by 4 bases, the J end by 1 base, with 11 bases between. The CDR3 region has the DNA TGTGCCAGCAGCTCGCAGACTGTTTCCTACGAGCAGTACTTC. It yields the protein CASSSQTVSYEQYF.

This clone was found a few times. The chain carries TRBV18 and TRBJ1-5; D is ambiguous. Trimming took off 3 bases at V and 5 bases at J, with 2 bases between the two ends. CDR3 length equals 11 residues. CDR1 KGHSH and CDR2 LQKENI come from the germline V gene. The CDR3, as DNA: TGTGCCAGCTCACCCCATCAGCCCCAGCATTTT. Translation gives CASSPHQPQHF.

This clone was recorded only once. The gene calls are TRBV14 and TRBJ1-2; a possible D gene is TRBD1 (6 bases). CDR3 length equals 13 residues. V was shortened by 4 bases and J by 2 bases, with 8 bases between the two germline ends. Per the germline V gene, CDR1 is SGHDN and CDR2 is FVKESK. In DNA form, the CDR3 reads TGTGCCAGCAGCCTTCAGGGGAACTATGGCTACACCTTC. Encoded protein: CASSLQGNYGYTF.

The chain carries TRBV4-1 and TRBJ1-5; maybe TRBD1 (5 bases). Germline V gene lookup returns CDR1 MGHRA and CDR2 YSYEKL. V lost 4 bases and J lost 2, with 12 bases in between. This CDR3 has 15 residues. The DNA of the CDR3 is TGCGCCAGCAGCCTACGACCCAGGGGCAATCAGCCCCAGCATTTT. Its protein product is CASSLRPRGNQPQHF.

The gene calls are TRBV7-9 and TRBJ1-1, with D uncertain. V was cut by 1 base and J by 2 bases, with 5 bases left in between. From germline, CDR1 is SEHNR and CDR2 FQNEAQ (reference sequence). There are 13 residues in the CDR3. The CDR3 reads CASSLESNTEAFF. CDR3 DNA sequence: TGTGCCAGCAGCTTAGAATCTAACACTGAAGCTTTCTTT. The variable domain in full, completed from reference TRBV7-9 and TRBJ1-1, reads DTGVSQNPRHKITKRGQNVTFRCDPISEHNRLYWYRQTLGQGPEFLTYFQNEAQLEKSRLLSDRFSAERPKGSFSTLEIQRTEQGDSAMYLCASSLESNTEAFFGQGTRLTVV.

This chain joins TRBV11-2 and TRBJ1-2; D unresolved. CDR1 and CDR2 (germline): SGHAT, FQNNGV. Trimming shortened V by 5 bases and J by 6 bases, and 13 bases separated the two germline ends. This CDR3 has 13 residues. For the CDR3, the DNA is TGTGCCAGCAGCCCTATTAAGGCAGATGGCTACACCTTC. Protein sequence: CASSPIKADGYTF.

In its sample, this clone was seen once. As DNA, the CDR3 is TGTGCCAGCAGCCATGACCGAGGACTAGCGGGATTTTGGTCCTACAATGAGCAGTTCTTC. This encodes CASSHDRGLAGFWSYNEQFF. This chain links TRBV4-2 with TRBJ2-1; TRBD2 matches 12 bases. The CDR3 runs 20 residues. Germline V CDR1 and CDR2: LGHNA, YNFKEQ. V was clipped by 3 bases and J by 1 base; unmatched bases: 13.

The V gene is TRBV6-7, the J gene TRBJ2-4, with a weak D call TRBD1 (5 bases). TRBV6-7 is flagged as an ORF with uncertain function. Trimming pared 0 bases from V and 1 base from J, leaving 10 bases between. The CDR3 runs to 16 residues. CDR3 sequence: CASSYSAGLAKNIQYF. The CDR3 DNA sequence: TGTGCCAGCAGTTACTCGGCAGGGTTGGCCAAAAACATTCAGTACTTC.

Notes on this clone: An end of the junction does not agree with germline; a read error may underlie this. The chain couples TRBV7-7 to TRBJ2-2; D may be TRBD1 or TRBD2 (6 bases each). In germline, CDR1 is SSHAT, CDR2 FNYEAQ (reference sequence). The CDR3 covers 16 residues. The CDR3 DNA follows: TGTGCTAGCAGCTTAGGGGGGAATACGAGGACCGGGGAGCTGTTTTTT. Translation: CASSLGGNTRTGELFF.

This clone was seen once. The V call is TRBV7-8, the J call TRBJ1-1; unclear D gene. Looked up from germline, CDR1 is SGHVS and CDR2 is FQNEAQ. CDR3 length: 15 amino acids. Trimming stripped 2 bases from V and 5 bases from J, with 15 bases between. The CDR3 DNA follows: TGTGCCAGCAGCTTATCAAAAGGGTCGGGAACTGAAGCTTTCTTT. The encoded protein is CASSLSKGSGTEAFF.

The chain links TRBV25-1 to TRBJ2-7, with D hard to call. Trimming pared 3 bases from V and 2 bases from J, leaving 8 bases between. The CDR3 covers 13 residues. Germline V gives CDR1 MGHDK, CDR2 SYGVNS. The CDR3 nucleotides are TGTGCCAGCAGTGAGGGCAGACCCTACGAGCAGTACTTC. Residues: CASSEGRPYEQYF.

This chain connects TRBV7-9 to TRBJ1-2; 8 bases match TRBD1. The CDR3 has 11 residues. CDR1 and CDR2 (germline): SEHNR, FQNEAQ (reference sequence). The junction had 2 bases not matched to a gene; V was cut back by 5 bases and J by 9 bases. DNA of the CDR3: TGTGCCAGCAGCCGGACAGGGAGCTACACCTTC. It translates to CASSRTGSYTF.

The CDR3 sequence: CAWSKQPQQGKQFF. In DNA, the CDR3 is TGTGCCTGGAGCAAACAACCCCAACAGGGGAAGCAGTTCTTC. This chain links TRBV30 with TRBJ2-1; 7 bases match TRBD1. Germline values: CDR1 GTSNPN, CDR2 SVGIG (reference sequence). The CDR3 is made up of 14 amino acids. Unmatched junction bases numbered 13, after V lost 3 bases and J lost 11 bases.

In its sample, this clone was seen a few times. V gene TRBV5-1 combines with J gene TRBJ1-6; D may be TRBD1 (6 bases). The CDR3 spans 13 residues. Trimming removed 4 bases from V and 10 bases from J, with 12 bases in between. CDR1 is SGHRS, CDR2 YFSETQ, per germline. CDR3 sequence reads: CASSPDSVSPLHF. The DNA of the CDR3 is TGCGCCAGCAGCCCGGACAGTGTCTCACCCCTCCACTTT.

The chain recombines TRBV20-1 with TRBJ2-2; D unclear. Germline CDR1 and CDR2: DFQATT and SNEGSKA (reference sequence). The V end lost 6 bases, the J end lost 6 bases, and 8 bases lay between the germline ends. The CDR3 is made up of 11 amino acids. The CDR3 nucleotides read TGCAGTGCCACACGGTCCGGGGAGCTGTTTTTT. It yields the protein CSATRSGELFF.

For this clone: One end of the junction is discordant with germline, which a read error may explain. The V call is TRBV18, the J call TRBJ2-5, with D uncertain. This CDR3 is 11 amino acids long. Per germline, CDR1 KGHSH and CDR2 LQKENI. In DNA, the CDR3 is TGTGCCAGCTCCCCACAAGAGACCCAGTACTTC. As protein: CASSPQETQYF.

There are a few counts of this clone. The chain has TRBV11-3 and TRBJ1-5; no firm D call. V dropped 3 bases and J dropped 5 bases, with 8 bases sitting between them. CDR1 and CDR2 from the germline V gene are SGHNT and YENEEA. There are 13 residues in the CDR3. This chain's CDR3 is CASSFHPYQPQHF. The CDR3, as DNA: TGTGCCAGCAGCTTCCATCCCTATCAGCCCCAGCATTTT.

This clone was detected a few times. The CDR3 spells CACSRFGTYNSPLHF. In DNA, the CDR3 is TGTGCCTGTTCGCGCTTCGGGACATATAATTCACCCCTCCACTTT. V and J are TRBV30 and TRBJ1-6; D might be TRBD1 (6 bases). This CDR3 region has 15 residues. Germline values: CDR1 GTSNPN, CDR2 SVGIG (reference sequence). Trimming left V 6 bases short and J 4 bases short, with 16 bases between.

The chain uses TRBV2 and TRBJ1-1; TRBD1 might be the D (6 bases). Germline CDR1 and CDR2: SNHLY and FYNNEI. The CDR3 length is 12 residues. The germline V and J ends were trimmed by 6 bases and 6 bases, with 11 bases remaining between them. CDR3 nucleotide sequence: TGTGCCAGCAGCACAGGGCGTTCTGAAGCTTTCTTT. This gives the protein CASSTGRSEAFF.

The gene calls are TRBV25-1 and TRBJ2-7, with 14 bases fitting TRBD2. CDR3 length: 14 residues. Germline CDR1 MGHDK, CDR2 SYGVNS. Trimming took 8 bases from V and 3 from J; bases not matched to a gene: 3. The CDR3 loop is CASPGLAGVYEQYF. The CDR3 bases are TGTGCCAGCCCGGGACTAGCGGGAGTCTACGAGCAGTACTTC.

This clone is a singleton in its sample. The chain couples TRBV4-1 to TRBJ1-1, with TRBD1 matching over 11 bases. With V trimmed by 0 bases and J by 5 bases, 2 bases remained unmatched. The length of the CDR3 is 15 residues. Germline CDR1 MGHRA, CDR2 YSYEKL. CDR3 DNA sequence: TGCGCCAGCAGCCAAGAGGGGACAGGGGGTACTGAAGCTTTCTTT. The encoded protein is CASSQEGTGGTEAFF.

The chain recombines TRBV18 with TRBJ2-1, with D unresolved. This CDR3 has 14 amino acids. Germline values: CDR1 KGHSH, CDR2 LQKENI. Trimming took 2 bases from V and 2 from J, leaving 7 bases between them. The CDR3 here is CASSPWTAYNEQFF. The CDR3 bases are TGTGCCAGCTCACCATGGACCGCCTACAATGAGCAGTTCTTC.

This clone appeared a single time. This chain uses TRBV10-1 with TRBJ2-3; the match to TRBD2 covers 14 bases. Germline loops: CDR1 WNHNN, CDR2 SYGVQD (reference sequence). This CDR3 comprises 19 residues. V lost 1 base, J lost 0 bases, and 6 bases stayed unmatched. CDR3 bases: TGCGCCAGCAGTGAGTTTACCGGGACTAGCGGGAGAAGCACAGATACGCAGTATTTT. Translation gives CASSEFTGTSGRSTDTQYF.

This chain uses TRBV19 with TRBJ1-6, with D tentatively TRBD1 (6 bases). This CDR3 has 16 residues. Germline values: CDR1 LNHDA, CDR2 SQIVND (reference sequence). Trimming pared 7 bases from V and 6 bases from J, leaving 19 bases between. In DNA form, the CDR3 reads TGTGCCAGTAACCGACAGGTGAACAGTGGTAATTCACCCCTCCACTTT. Protein: CASNRQVNSGNSPLHF.

The rearrangement links TRBV6-5 to TRBJ2-6, with D unclear. Germline CDR1 is MNHEY and CDR2 is SVGAGI. V was trimmed by 5 bases and J by 2 bases, leaving 4 bases between them. CDR3 length equals 13 residues. The CDR3 coding sequence is TGTGCCAGCAGTGGGGCTGGGGCCAACGTCCTGACTTTC. Translating gives CASSGAGANVLTF.

The chain joins TRBV29-1 to TRBJ2-3; 10 nucleotides line up with TRBD2. Germline V gene sequence: CDR1 SQVTM, CDR2 ANQGSEA. V was pared by 3 bases and J by 3 bases, with 6 bases of the junction left unmatched. There are 15 residues in the CDR3. DNA for the CDR3: TGCAGCGTTGAGAGCACTAGCGGGAAGACAGATACGCAGTATTTT. Encoded protein: CSVESTSGKTDTQYF.

This clone has only a few counts. Here the CDR3 DNA reads TGCGCCAGCAGTGGAACTAGCGGTCCCTACGAGCAGTACTTC. It is translated as CASSGTSGPYEQYF. The gene calls are TRBV10-1 and TRBJ2-7; 8 nucleotides agree with TRBD2. Losses at the gene ends were 4 bases for V and 2 bases for J; bases not matched to a gene: 4. Germline-derived CDR1 and CDR2 are WNHNN and SYGVQD (reference sequence). The length of the CDR3 is 14 residues.

The genes are TRBV5-4 and TRBJ2-5; TRBD1 is a possible D gene (7 bases). The V gene lost 4 bases and the J gene lost 2 bases, with 12 bases spanning the gap. CDR1 and CDR2 from the germline V gene are SGHNT and YYREEE (reference sequence). The length of the CDR3 is 14 residues. CDR3 in DNA: TGTGCCAGCAGCCAGGGGGGCAGTCAAGAGACCCAGTACTTC. It is translated as CASSQGGSQETQYF.

The chain has TRBV6-1 and TRBJ1-3; the match to TRBD1 covers 7 bases. The CDR3 loop spans 16 amino acids. V lost 2 bases to trimming and J lost 0 bases; unmatched junction nucleotides: 4. Germline CDR1 reads MNHNS; CDR2 reads SASEGT. CDR3 in amino acids: CASSEMGQLSGNTIYF. DNA for the CDR3: TGTGCCAGCAGTGAAATGGGACAGCTCTCTGGAAACACCATATATTTT.